This T cell receptor beta chain was observed in a study of post-analysis software for immune sequencing data. Unique molecular identifiers were built into the TCR beta cDNA libraries. TCRdb redid the calling of the PCR reads with MiXCR, one entry per CDR3 protein. The sample contains a few hundred thousand distinct CDR3 sequences, 36% of which appear only once. This clonotype was seen at least ten times. Its antigen is undetermined. Study-level findings and limits: Included in a set of roughly 5 TRBV segments more frequent in patients than controls were TRBV5-6, TRBV5-1 and TRBV20-1. Samples from one preparation batch, clustered by F measure, grouped strongly together.

CDR3 size: 12 residues. The V gene end was trimmed by 4 bases and the J gene end by 6 bases; junction bases not matched to a gene: 2. Germline lookup yields CDR1 SGHDN and CDR2 FVKESK. The source material was blood. The sequence came from a girl aged 5 to 17 with multiple sclerosis. V gene TRBV14 combines with J gene TRBJ1-2; 7 bases fit TRBD1. The CDR3 DNA reads as TGTGCCAGCAGCCCTGGGACAGATGGCTACACCTTC. It translates to CASSPGTDGYTF.